This T cell receptor beta chain originates from a study of OX40 agonist ivuxolimab in advanced cancers. At the level of the whole study: The costimulatory receptor OX40 (CD134) was targeted by ivuxolimab, a fully human IgG2 agonistic monoclonal antibody. Intravenous ivuxolimab was administered to patients every 2 weeks at six dose levels: 0.01, 0.1, 0.3, 1.5, 3 and 10 mg/kg. Of the approximately 54 patients in dose escalation, some 19 had hepatocellular carcinoma, around 15 had melanoma, 9 had renal cell carcinoma and 9 had head and neck cancer. The purpose of peripheral TCRbeta sequencing was to test whether ivuxolimab changed TCR sequence diversity and led to clonal T-cell expansion. Partial responses were achieved by three dose-escalation patients, of whom one had hepatocellular carcinoma and two had cutaneous melanoma. The monotherapy dose-escalation portion (N of about 50 patients) of the phase I ivuxolimab trial is reported in the paper. The dose-escalation cohort was approximately 83% male with a mean age of 60 years, ranging from roughly 23 to 90. Prior anti-PD-1, anti-PD-L1 or anti-CTLA-4 therapy was permitted, and roughly two fifths of dose-escalation patients had received checkpoint inhibitors.

Points on this clone: Its antigen specificity is not known. Nothing much larger sits one base from this clone, and base qualities are not available.

Study-wide findings and limitations: After ivuxolimab, more expanded clones were found on average in CD8+ T cells than in CD4+ T cells. Low levels of normalized T-cell clonal expansion were also shown by some nonresponding patients. Clonal expansion of both CD4+ and CD8+ blood T cells was observed from baseline to week 6 at doses 0.1 to 3.0 mg/kg. In the 0.1-3.0 mg/kg groups, partial responders had among the lowest normalized peripheral clonal expansion, particularly in CD8+ T cells. Antigen specificity was not determined for the clonally expanded peripheral T cells.

The trial excluded patients who had a history of autoimmune disease or who were on systemic immunosuppression. Peripheral blood for TCR sequencing was collected from all dose cohorts at baseline, on cycle 4 day 1, and on cycle 7 day 1. Samples came from an open-label, multicenter, first-in-human phase I dose-escalation trial of ivuxolimab. Adults with locally advanced or metastatic melanoma, renal cell, hepatocellular, or head and neck squamous cell carcinoma were enrolled in the trial. Before TCR sequencing, CD4+ T cells and CD8+ T cells from peripheral blood were sorted into separate populations. To sequence the TCRbeta CDR3 region, genomic DNA was isolated from the sorted cells. TCRbeta CDR3 regions were sequenced using the immunoSEQ Assay. In TCRdb, the immuneACCESS table is reduced to in-frame sequences with V and J assigned. These tables do not hold every clone; where another copy was compared, an unresolved V gene accounts for under half, and the others remain unexplained. This sample comprises more than 70,000 clones, 80% to 90% of them detected only once. Roughly 10% of the sample rests with the top ten.

Reading the germline V gene gives CDR1 SGHTA and CDR2 FQGTGA. V ends up 4 bases short and J 12 bases short, with an unmatched junction base count of 5. The CDR3 covers 13 residues, taking in both the cysteine and the phenylalanine. The CDR3 DNA has 39 bases and is translated from base 1. This sequence uses TRBV7-3 and TRBJ2-1; 11 nucleotides in the junction match TRBD1. The input for sequencing was CD4+ or CD8+ T cells sorted from blood, taken in a trial of the OX40 agonist ivuxolimab. This receptor was identified in an adult with an advanced solid tumor such as melanoma, head and neck, liver or kidney cancer. The sequenced DNA: TGTGCCAGCAGCTGGGACAGGGGGGCTAGGCAGTTCTTC. Its product reads: CASSWDRGARQFF.